These 25 T cell receptor beta chains were all obtained from the same sample, sequenced in a study of molecular identifiers for immune sequencing clone quantification. TCRdb independently ran MiXCR on the PCR reads; one entry per CDR3 protein. The table lists some 320,000 distinct CDR3 sequences, 20% to 25% of them singletons, with approximately 0.83% in the top ten. Sequencing was done on a sample of naive CD8+ T cells from blood, with Jurkat cell RNA spiked in. Documented subset: FACS-sorted CD8+CD4-CCR7+CD45RA+ naive T cells. These receptors all come from a human donor in good health. Some libraries in this study had Jurkat cell RNA spiked in.

This clonotype was detected only once. J is TRBJ1-2 and V is TRBV7-2; D unresolved. The germline V gene encodes CDR1 SGHTA and CDR2 FQGNSA. The CDR3 totals 12 residues. Between the trimmed V and J ends, which lost 4 bases and 14 bases, there was a span of 17 bases. CDR3 sequence: CASSSMTVAETF. DNA for the CDR3: TGTGCCAGCAGCTCCATGACTGTTGCGGAAACCTTC.

This clonotype has more than one count but fewer than ten. This chain links TRBV9 with TRBJ2-7; 9 bases are a match to TRBD1. Germline CDR1 SGDLS, CDR2 YYNGEE. The CDR3 loop spans 14 amino acids. V shed 2 bases, J shed 3 bases, and the junction held 3 bases outside the gene matches. The CDR3 DNA reads TGTGCCAGCAGCGTCGGGACAGGGTTCTACGAGCAGTACTTC. Translating gives CASSVGTGFYEQYF. Filled out from reference TRBV9 and TRBJ2-7, the complete variable domain reads DSGVTQTPKHLITATGQRVTLRCSPRSGDLSVYWYQQSLDQGLQFLIQYYNGEERAKGNILERFSAQQFPDLHSELNLSSLELGDSALYFCASSVGTGFYEQYFGPGTRLTVT.

This CDR3 is CASSLVGGTVADTQYF. CDR3 nucleotide sequence: TGTGCCAGCAGCTTAGTCGGGGGGACCGTGGCAGATACGCAGTATTTT. The chain is built from TRBV7-2 and TRBJ2-3, with 7 positions matching TRBD2. V shed 1 base, J shed 4 bases, and the junction held 8 bases outside the gene matches. The CDR3 length is 16 residues. The germline CDR1 and CDR2 sequences are SGHTA and FQGNSA.

This clonotype was picked up many times. The V call is TRBV20-1, the J call TRBJ2-3; 9 bases fit TRBD2. Unmatched junction bases numbered 14, after V lost 1 base and J lost 3 bases. The germline V gene has CDR1 DFQATT and CDR2 SNEGSKA (reference sequence). CDR3 size: 18 residues. The CDR3 DNA follows: TGCAGTGCTAGAGGTCTAGCGGGGCCCGCAGAGGGGACAGATACGCAGTATTTT. Protein sequence: CSARGLAGPAEGTDTQYF.

This clonotype was counted a few times. J is TRBJ1-2 and V is TRBV11-2; D uncertain. Germline CDR1 is SGHAT and CDR2 is FQNNGV. The CDR3 totals 15 residues. Trimming left V 5 bases short and J 7 bases short, with 20 bases between. The CDR3 loop is CASSPLLEPGPGYTF. CDR3 nucleotide sequence: TGTGCCAGCAGCCCCCTCCTCGAGCCGGGTCCTGGCTACACCTTC.

The chain carries TRBV2 and TRBJ1-4, with D unresolved. This CDR3 is 12 amino acids long. V was shortened by 6 bases and J by 4 bases, with 6 bases between the two germline ends. Germline lookup yields CDR1 SNHLY and CDR2 FYNNEI. CDR3 coding DNA: TGTGCCAGCAGAGGCCATAATGAAAAACTGTTTTTT. It yields the protein CASRGHNEKLFF. Filled out from reference TRBV2 and TRBJ1-4, the complete variable domain reads EPEVTQTPSHQVTQMGQEVILRCVPISNHLYFYWYRQILGQKVEFLVSFYNNEISEKSEIFDDQFSVERPDGSNFTLKIRSTKLEDSAMYFCASRGHNEKLFFGSGTQLSVL.

This chain connects TRBV3-1 to TRBJ2-1; D perhaps matches TRBD1 (6 bases). V lost 3 bases and J lost 6, with 12 bases in between. This CDR3 contains 14 residues. Germline assignment: CDR1 LGHDT and CDR2 YNNKEL (reference sequence). CDR3 coding DNA: TGTGCCAGCAGCCAGATTACAGGGCCCAATGAGCAGTTCTTC. It translates to CASSQITGPNEQFF.

This clonotype was seen ten or more times. V is TRBV7-9 and J is TRBJ2-2; TRBD1 agrees at 12 bases. Germline loops: CDR1 SEHNR, CDR2 FQNEAQ (reference sequence). The V segment lost 5 bases and the J segment 5 bases; nucleotides outside the gene matches: 6. The CDR3 extends over 16 amino acids. The CDR3 loop reads CASSGTGGAGTGELFF. The CDR3 region has the DNA TGTGCCAGCAGCGGGACAGGGGGCGCCGGAACCGGGGAGCTGTTTTTT.

This clonotype was seen at least ten times. This chain links TRBV20-1 with TRBJ2-1; 9 bases fit TRBD2. V lost 0 bases, J lost 9 bases, and 9 bases stayed unmatched. The CDR3 runs to 15 residues. Per germline, CDR1 DFQATT and CDR2 SNEGSKA (reference sequence). The CDR3, as DNA: TGCAGTGCTAGAGATGGCCTAGCGGGATTATTTGAGCAGTTCTTC. This encodes CSARDGLAGLFEQFF.

This clonotype was recorded at least ten times. The rearrangement joins TRBV6-2 or TRBV6-3 to TRBJ2-2, with D hard to call. The CDR3 covers 15 residues. CDR1 MNHEY and CDR2 SVGEGT come from the germline V gene. The germline V and J ends were trimmed by 3 bases and 0 bases, with 8 bases remaining between them. CDR3 sequence: CASSYSYTNTGELFF. In DNA, the CDR3 is TGTGCCAGCAGTTATAGTTATACGAACACCGGGGAGCTGTTTTTT.

This clonotype was seen at least ten times. J is TRBJ1-5 and V is TRBV5-5, with 11 bases fitting TRBD1. This CDR3 region has 20 residues. The germline V gene encodes CDR1 SGHKS and CDR2 YYEKEE (reference sequence). The junction had 11 bases not matched to a gene; V was cut back by 0 bases and J by 0 bases. The CDR3 loop reads CASSLEAGQGATYSNQPQHF. The CDR3 DNA reads as TGTGCCAGCAGCTTGGAAGCAGGACAGGGGGCTACCTATAGCAATCAGCCCCAGCATTTT.

Ten or more counts support this clonotype. This rearrangement joins TRBV19 to TRBJ1-5; possibly TRBD1 for D (5 bases). Trimming took off 3 bases at V and 9 bases at J, with 12 bases between the two ends. Per the germline V gene, CDR1 is LNHDA and CDR2 is SQIVND (reference sequence). The CDR3 loop spans 13 amino acids. The CDR3 spells CASSITAGGPQHF. The DNA for the CDR3 is TGTGCCAGTAGTATCACCGCCGGGGGGCCCCAGCATTTT.

The table lists this clonotype with many counts. This rearrangement joins TRBV12-3 or TRBV12-4 to TRBJ1-1, with D hard to call. This CDR3 region has 14 residues. The V gene lost 7 bases and the J gene lost 4 bases, with 16 bases spanning the gap. CDR3 amino acids: CASTPLTNPTEAFF. CDR3 bases: TGTGCCAGCACCCCGCTGACAAACCCCACTGAAGCTTTCTTT.

This clonotype was seen many times. This chain links TRBV7-3 with TRBJ2-5; 8 bases align to TRBD2. Germline V CDR1 and CDR2: SGHTA, FQGTGA. The V and J ends lost 5 bases and 4 bases, in that order; junction bases with no gene match: 3. The CDR3 has 13 amino acids. This chain's CDR3 is CASSLSGRETQYF. CDR3 nucleotide sequence: TGTGCCAGCAGCCTCAGCGGGAGAGAGACCCAGTACTTC.

This clonotype showed up many times. The chain employs TRBV9 and TRBJ2-2; the match to TRBD2 covers 11 bases. The CDR3 consists of 17 residues. Germline V gives CDR1 SGDLS, CDR2 YYNGEE. V lost 3 bases to trimming and J lost 3 bases; unmatched junction nucleotides: 7. The CDR3 nucleotides read TGTGCCAGCAGCGCAGACCCGGGACTAGCGGACACCGGGGAGCTGTTTTTT. Translated: CASSADPGLADTGELFF.

In this sample, this clonotype turned up many times. The chain links TRBV6-5 to TRBJ2-5; 10 bases are a match to TRBD1. The length of the CDR3 is 19 residues. Germline CDR1 and CDR2: MNHEY and SVGAGI. The V and J ends lost 6 bases and 2 bases, in that order; junction bases with no gene match: 18. The DNA for the CDR3 is TGTGCCAGCAGCACGGCCCGGGACAGGGGCATCACTATTCAAGAGACCCAGTACTTC. Translation: CASSTARDRGITIQETQYF.

In regard to this clonotype: A much larger clone is a single base away; this may be a read error. V usage is TRBV20-1 and J usage is TRBJ1-1; D perhaps matches TRBD1 (6 bases). In germline, CDR1 is DFQATT, CDR2 SNEGSKA (reference sequence). The CDR3 runs to 11 residues. CDR3 in DNA: TGCGGTGCTAAAGGGGGGACTGAAGCTTTCTTT. Translating gives CGAKGGTEAFF.

This clonotype was observed many times. The DNA for the CDR3 is TGTGCCAGCAGCCCAACATCCGGAGATACGCAGTATTTT. This sequence encodes CASSPTSGDTQYF. The V gene is TRBV7-2, the J gene TRBJ2-3; D uncertain. Germline values: CDR1 SGHTA, CDR2 FQGNSA. The length of the CDR3 is 13 residues. V was clipped by 5 bases and J by 5 bases, with 11 bases between them. The full variable domain, in which reference TRBV7-2 and TRBJ2-3 provide the parts outside the CDR3, is GAGVSQSPSNKVTEKGKDVELRCDPISGHTALYWYRQSLGQGLEFLIYFQGNSAPDKSGLPSDRFSAERTGGSVSTLTIQRTQQEDSAVYLCASSPTSGDTQYFGPGTRLTVL.

This clonotype was recorded many times. The CDR3 bases are TGTGCCAGCAGCTCCGACATCCCCAGCGCCAGGTGGTCAGGGGCCAACGTCCTGACTTTC. Translating it yields CASSSDIPSARWSGANVLTF. The rearrangement joins TRBV7-6 to TRBJ2-6; D is ambiguous. Germline loops: CDR1 SGHVS, CDR2 FNYEAQ. The CDR3 runs 20 residues. V lost 4 bases to trimming and J lost 4 bases, with 26 bases between them.

At least ten counts were recorded for this clonotype. This chain connects TRBV7-3 to TRBJ2-7; 10 nucleotides align to TRBD2. The J segment lost 4 bases and the V segment lost 0 bases, leaving 3 bases of the junction unmatched. Germline CDR1 is SGHTA and CDR2 is FQGTGA. The CDR3 spans 15 residues. CDR3 nucleotide sequence: TGTGCCAGCAGCTTAACGGCTAGCGGGAGATACGAGCAGTACTTC. It codes for CASSLTASGRYEQYF.

This clonotype occurred many times. The V and J genes are TRBV19 and TRBJ2-5, with D hard to call. Trimming cost V 7 bases and J 7 bases, with 13 bases left between them. The CDR3 contains 12 residues. Germline V CDR1 and CDR2: LNHDA, SQIVND (reference sequence). The CDR3 here is CASTGLVGTQYF. The CDR3 nucleotides are TGTGCCAGTACTGGGCTGGTTGGGACCCAGTACTTC.

On this clonotype: A read error may be the cause here, since a much bigger clone is one base away. This sequence joins TRBV20-1 and TRBJ2-3, with 10 bases lining up with TRBD1. The CDR3 extends over 16 amino acids. In germline, CDR1 is DFQATT, CDR2 SNEGSKA (reference sequence). The DNA of the CDR3 is TGCAGTGCTAGGGATACCGGGACAGGGGAAACAGATACGCGGTATTTT. The encoded protein is CSARDTGTGETDTRYF.

A remark on this clonotype: A much more abundant neighbour one base away suggests this may be a read error. The chain uses TRBV12-3 or TRBV12-4 and TRBJ1-4; weak D call: TRBD1 (5 bases). This CDR3 is 14 amino acids long. The CDR3 loop is CASSPPGFGEKLLF. Written as DNA, the CDR3 is TGTGCCAGCAGTCCCCCAGGGTTCGGGGAAAAACTGCTTTTT.

This clonotype was seen many times. CDR3 DNA sequence: TGTGCCAGCAAACAGGGGGTCGCTGAAGCTTTCTTT. Protein: CASKQGVAEAFF. This rearrangement joins TRBV27 to TRBJ1-1; TRBD1 agrees at 8 bases. The CDR3 has 12 amino acids. Germline V lookup: CDR1 MNHEY, CDR2 SMNVEV (reference sequence). After removal of 7 bases from V and 6 bases from J, the junction contained 4 bases not matched to a gene.

In the case of this clonotype: With a much larger clone just one base away, this may be a read error. J is TRBJ1-1 and V is TRBV6-2 or TRBV6-3; D gene ambiguous. This CDR3 comprises 14 residues. Germline CDR1 MNHEY, CDR2 SVGEGT. Deletions cut 2 bases from V and 6 bases from J, with 13 bases between. Here the CDR3 reads CASSYRVAIPEAFF. CDR3 bases: TGTGCCAGCAGTTACAGGGTTGCAATACCTGAAGCTTTCTTT.